These T cell receptor beta chains were read from a single sample in a study of vaccination and CD4 T cells after COVID-19. In TCRdb, the PCR reads were re-called with MiXCR into one record per CDR3 protein. In the table there are around 10,000 distinct CDR3 sequences, about 51% of which are singletons. Which antigens these TCRs recognize remains unknown. Material: CD4+ T cells from blood, cultured in vitro. Every receptor here comes from a human donor who had recovered from COVID-19. The CDR3 runs from the conserved cysteine through the conserved F or W. The order of the fields is J gene, V gene, clone size, D gene, CDR3 DNA, CDR3 protein. The D gene is left open where the match is weak. Not every row has a clone size; where given, it reads once, few, many or a size class.

TRBJ1-1,TRBV27,large,NA,TGTGCCAGCAGTTTAGTTTCAGGGTCGAACACTGAAGCTTTCTTT,CASSLVSGSNTEAFF
TRBJ2-7,TRBV11-2,NA,TRBD1,TGTGCCAGCAGCAAACAGGGGGCTCTGGGGGAGCAGTACTTC,CASSKQGALGEQYF
TRBJ2-5,TRBV19,NA,TRBD2,TGTGCCAGTACGGGTTCTAGCGGTCAAGAGACCCAGTACTTC,CASTGSSGQETQYF
TRBJ1-2,TRBV20-1,NA,NA,TGCAGTGCTAGGGCCAGGGACTACTATGGCTACACCTTC,CSARARDYYGYTF
TRBJ1-2,TRBV5-6,NA,NA,TGTGCCAGCAGCTTTTGGGGGTCCAACTATGGCTACACCTTC,CASSFWGSNYGYTF
TRBJ2-5,TRBV20-1,NA,TRBD2,TGCAGTGCTAGAGATTTCACTAGCGGGTTACAAGAGACCCAGTACTTC,CSARDFTSGLQETQYF
TRBJ2-5,TRBV7-9,few,NA,TGTGCCAGCAGCCGCCGACAGAGCCAAGAGACCCAGTACTTC,CASSRRQSQETQYF
TRBJ1-2,TRBV20-1,few,NA,TGCAGTGCAAAAGGACAGCCCTACACCTTC,CSAKGQPYTF
TRBJ1-1,TRBV11-2,NA,NA,TGTGCCAGCAGCTTAGATGGGCAGGTGAACACTGAAGCTTTCTTT,CASSLDGQVNTEAFF
TRBJ2-7,TRBV20-1,NA,TRBD2,TGCAGTGCCGATAGCGGGACCCCCTACGAGCAGTACTTC,CSADSGTPYEQYF
TRBJ2-1,TRBV4-3,NA,TRBD2,TGCGCCAGCAGCCCTCGACTAGCGGACTACAATGAGCAGTTCTTC,CASSPRLADYNEQFF
TRBJ1-2,TRBV20-1,few,TRBD1,TGCAGTGCCCTAGACAGGGGGGGGGACTATGGCTACACCTTC,CSALDRGGDYGYTF
TRBJ2-6,TRBV5-1,NA,TRBD1,TGCGCCAGCACTTTAGGGGGCGTAATAGGCTCTGGGGCCAACGTCCTGACTTTC,CASTLGGVIGSGANVLTF
TRBJ2-5,TRBV12-3/TRBV12-4,NA,TRBD2,TGTGCCAGCAGTCCTAGCGGGAGGAATTCGGGAGAGACCCAGTACTTC,CASSPSGRNSGETQYF
TRBJ1-6,TRBV27,NA,NA,TGTGCCAGCAGTTTATCTTGGGGTGGCGATTCACCCCTCCACTTT,CASSLSWGGDSPLHF
TRBJ2-5,TRBV7-8,NA,TRBD2,TGTGCCAGCAGCCCTACTAGCGGGGGGGCCAGGGGTCAAGAGACCCAGTACTTC,CASSPTSGGARGQETQYF
TRBJ2-5,TRBV12-3/TRBV12-4,NA,TRBD1,TGTGCCAGCAGTTCCGGGACAGGGGGCGGCGAGACCCAGTACTTC,CASSSGTGGGETQYF
TRBJ1-6,TRBV6-1,NA,NA,TGTGCCACCACCCCAGCTTGGTCAGGATTAGGGAATTCACCCCTCCACTTT,CATTPAWSGLGNSPLHF
TRBJ2-1,TRBV15,few,TRBD1,TGTGCCACCAGCAGAGTCTACGGACAGGGTAACAATGAGCAGTTCTTC,CATSRVYGQGNNEQFF
TRBJ2-7,TRBV19,NA,TRBD1,TGTGCCAGTAGTATCCAGGGGGCCTACGAGCAGTACTTC,CASSIQGAYEQYF
TRBJ2-7,TRBV19,few,NA,TGTGCCAGTAGTATGCGGGCCCGGCAGGCCACAGAGTCCTACGAGCAGTACTTC,CASSMRARQATESYEQYF
TRBJ1-1,TRBV2,NA,TRBD1,TGTGCCAGCATGGACAGGGCCTTGGAGGGTGAAGCTTTCTTT,CASMDRALEGEAFF
TRBJ2-5,TRBV7-9,NA,NA,TGTGCCAGCAGCTTATATCTCGAGCAAGAGACCCAGTACTTC,CASSLYLEQETQYF
TRBJ2-7,TRBV20-1,NA,TRBD2,TGCAGTGCTAGACTAGCGGGGGGAGAGCAGTACTTC,CSARLAGGEQYF
TRBJ2-7,TRBV4-2,NA,NA,TGTGCCAGCAGCTCGCAGACAGGATCCGAGCAGTACTTC,CASSSQTGSEQYF
TRBJ2-3,TRBV20-1,few,TRBD2,TGCAGCGTCGGGCCACCGGGACTAGGAGATACGCAGTATTTT,CSVGPPGLGDTQYF
TRBJ1-2,TRBV20-1,few,NA,TGCAGTAGTTTGGGAGAGACTTATGGCTACACCTTC,CSSLGETYGYTF
TRBJ1-5,TRBV14,few,NA,TGTGCCATCGATTGGTGGGGCTTTAGCAATCAGCCCCAGCATTTT,CAIDWWGFSNQPQHF
TRBJ2-4,TRBV28,NA,TRBD2,TGTGCCAGCAGTTTTGGGGGGGTAGCCAAAAACATTCAGTACTTC,CASSFGGVAKNIQYF
TRBJ2-7,TRBV6-1,NA,TRBD2,TGTGCCAGCAGTCCCTCTAGCGGGAGTGGCTACGAGCAGTACTTC,CASSPSSGSGYEQYF
TRBJ2-5,TRBV20-1,NA,TRBD2,TGCAGTGCTGGGGGGGGGGACCCCAGACTAGCCTTTCTCACTCAAGAGACCCAGTACTTC,CSAGGGDPRLAFLTQETQYF
TRBJ2-7,TRBV20-1,NA,NA,TGCAGTGCTGCGCGGGGAGCCGAGAACGAGCAGTACTTC,CSAARGAENEQYF
TRBJ1-1,TRBV6-1,few,NA,TGTGCCAGCAGGAGAGGGTCCCAAACTGAAGCTTTCTTT,CASRRGSQTEAFF
TRBJ2-7,TRBV19,NA,NA,TGTGCCAGTAGCCTACGGGGGTGGTCTTCCTACGAGCAGTACTTC,CASSLRGWSSYEQYF
TRBJ1-3,TRBV30,NA,NA,TGTGCCTGGAACCGGGCCTCCTCTGGAAACACCATATATTTT,CAWNRASSGNTIYF
TRBJ1-6,TRBV20-1,NA,NA,TGCAGTGCCCAAACGGGGACAAGGATTTATAATTCACCCCTCCACTTT,CSAQTGTRIYNSPLHF
TRBJ2-6,TRBV6-2/TRBV6-3,NA,NA,TGTGCCAGCAGTTTGCAGATCCCTGGGGCCAACGTCCTGACTTTC,CASSLQIPGANVLTF
TRBJ2-3,TRBV20-1,few,TRBD2,TGCAGTGCTAGAGATGGGAGGGAAACAGATACGCAGTATTTT,CSARDGRETDTQYF
TRBJ2-5,TRBV20-1,NA,TRBD1,TGCAGTGCCACAACCCAGACAGGGGTTGAAGAGACCCAGTACTTC,CSATTQTGVEETQYF
TRBJ1-1,TRBV15,NA,TRBD1,TGTGCCACCAGCGCCCGGACAGGGCCATATGAAGCTTTCTTT,CATSARTGPYEAFF
TRBJ1-2,TRBV10-3,few,NA,TGTGCCATCAGTGAAGAAAGGGGGGGAATTTTGGGCTACACCTTC,CAISEERGGILGYTF
TRBJ1-2,TRBV19,NA,NA,TGTGCCAGTAGTTATCGGACAAACTCGGATGGCTACACCTTC,CASSYRTNSDGYTF
TRBJ1-2,TRBV7-9,NA,NA,TGTGCCAGCAGCTTAGGAGGGGAGGTAAACTATGGCTACACCTTC,CASSLGGEVNYGYTF
TRBJ1-2,TRBV2,NA,TRBD1,TGTGCCAGCAACCAGGGACAGAACTATGGCTACACCTTC,CASNQGQNYGYTF
TRBJ2-3,TRBV20-1,NA,NA,TGCAGTGCTATGGGGGCTCTCGAGGGTTTCCCAGATACGCAGTATTTT,CSAMGALEGFPDTQYF
TRBJ1-2,TRBV6-1,few,NA,TGTGCCAGCAGTGAAGCGAACTCACCGGCCTATGGCTACACCTTC,CASSEANSPAYGYTF
TRBJ1-1,TRBV27,NA,NA,TGTGCCAGCAGTTTGGAGGCAAGGGGTGCTGAAGCTTTCTTT,CASSLEARGAEAFF
TRBJ2-3,TRBV28,NA,TRBD2,TGTGCCAGCTTGAGCGGGAGGATAGATACGCAGTATTTT,CASLSGRIDTQYF
TRBJ2-3,TRBV24-1,few,NA,TGTGCCACCAGTGATCCCAGGGGAAGGGGCACAGATACGCAGTATTTT,CATSDPRGRGTDTQYF
TRBJ2-3,TRBV7-9,NA,TRBD2,TGTGCCAGCAGCTCGGGACTAGCGGAACGCACAGATACGCAGTATTTT,CASSSGLAERTDTQYF
TRBJ1-2,TRBV7-9,once,NA,TGTGCCAGCAGCTTCACGGGACGGCCAAACTATGGCTACACCTTC,CASSFTGRPNYGYTF
TRBJ2-5,TRBV5-1,NA,TRBD1,TGCGCCAGCAGCTCATACTCGGACAGGAAAGGGGAGACCCAGTACTTC,CASSSYSDRKGETQYF
TRBJ2-2,TRBV6-2/TRBV6-3,NA,TRBD2,TGTGCCAGCAGTTTTGCGACTAGCGGGATTAACACCGGGGAGCTGTTTTTT,CASSFATSGINTGELFF